These T cell receptor beta chains were read from a single sample in a study of T cells in Graves' hyperthyroidism and ophthalmopathy. TCRdb called the multiplex PCR reads again in MiXCR, with one record for every CDR3 protein. The top ten clones hold more than 25% of a sample with some 550,000 distinct CDR3 sequences, 20% to 25% of them seen once. The sequencing sample was made of blood. The origin of the receptors is a man aged 18-30 years with Graves' hyperthyroidism. The CDR3 runs from the conserved cysteine through the conserved F or W. The D gene is left open where the match is weak. A clone size is listed for some rows: how often the clone was seen (once, few, many), or a class if it is expanded.

j_call d_call v_call clone_size cdr3_nt cdr3_aa
TRBJ2-7 TRBD1 TRBV10-2 many TGCGCCAGCAACGGGACAGGGGGCATGAACGAGCAGTACTTC CASNGTGGMNEQYF
TRBJ1-1 TRBD1 TRBV13 many TGTGCCAGCAGCCCTCTCGGGACAGGGGGCGCGGGGGCTGGTGAAGCTTTCTTT CASSPLGTGGAGAGEAFF
TRBJ2-7 . TRBV6-1 many TGTGCCAGCAGTGAAGTGGGGGATACCTACGAGCAGTACTTC CASSEVGDTYEQYF
TRBJ1-1 . TRBV19 . TGTGCCAGTAGTCCCCCCCGAATGGGACGGAAGAACACTGAAGCTTTCTTT CASSPPRMGRKNTEAFF
TRBJ2-5 . TRBV5-6 few TGTGCCAGCAGCTTGGACCAGGTGGGGGGTCGGGTTTTGGAGACCCAGTACTTC CASSLDQVGGRVLETQYF
TRBJ1-2 . TRBV30 many TGTGCCTGGTTCAGTGTTAACTATGGCTACACCTTC CAWFSVNYGYTF
TRBJ2-7 TRBD1 TRBV4-1 many TGCGCCAGCAGCCAAGATTGGGGACAGGGGACCTACGAGCAGTACTTC CASSQDWGQGTYEQYF
TRBJ1-2 . TRBV12-3/TRBV12-4 . TGTGCCAGCAGTTTGAGGACCGCGGTGAAATATGGCTACACCTTC CASSLRTAVKYGYTF
TRBJ1-1 TRBD1 TRBV3-1 . TGTGCCAGCAGCTATCAGGGGGCCGGTGAAGCTTTCTTT CASSYQGAGEAFF
TRBJ2-5 . TRBV2 . TGTGCCAGCAGGGATCGGACGTACCAAGAGACCCAGTACTTC CASRDRTYQETQYF
TRBJ1-2 . TRBV12-5 many TGTGCTAGTGGTTTGGGGGGACCCGGGTTCTTAGGTGGCTACACCTTC CASGLGGPGFLGGYTF
TRBJ1-2 . TRBV3-1 . TGTGCCAGCAGCCCCAGGCCGGATGGTGGCTACACCTTC CASSPRPDGGYTF
TRBJ1-3 . TRBV5-1 many TGCGCCAGCAAGGGGGACTCCTCTGGAAACACCATATATTTT CASKGDSSGNTIYF
TRBJ2-5 . TRBV4-1 many TGCGCCAGCAGCCATCCGGGGTCGGAGACCCAGTACTTC CASSHPGSETQYF
TRBJ1-2 TRBD1 TRBV6-1 few TGTGCCAGCAGGGGACAGGGTCACTATGGCTACACCTTC CASRGQGHYGYTF
TRBJ1-2 TRBD1 TRBV28 many TGTGCCAGCAGTTTATCCGGGACAGGGTCTAACTATGGCTACACCTTC CASSLSGTGSNYGYTF
TRBJ1-2 . TRBV5-1 . TGCGCCAGCAGCGTCGGCCTAGATGTCTATGGCTACACCTTC CASSVGLDVYGYTF
TRBJ1-2 . TRBV12-3/TRBV12-4 many TGTGCCAGCAGTTTGGGGGGGCTTAACTATGGCTACACCTTC CASSLGGLNYGYTF
TRBJ1-5 . TRBV28 many TGTGCCAGCAGTTACGAGAGTAGGCAGCCCCAGCATTTT CASSYESRQPQHF
TRBJ2-5 TRBD1 TRBV3-1 few TGTGCCAGCAGCCATGAGACAGGGCTAGAGACCCAGTACTTC CASSHETGLETQYF
TRBJ2-7 . TRBV11-2 few TGTGCCAGCAGCTTAGCCTCCGGGACGCCGTACGAGCAGTACTTC CASSLASGTPYEQYF
TRBJ1-5 . TRBV19 many TGTGCCAGTAGTATAATCCGGAATCAGCCCCAGCATTTT CASSIIRNQPQHF
TRBJ1-2 . TRBV20-1 many TGCAGTGCTAGACAAAGAGCCGGTCTCCTGGGCTATGGCTACACCTTC CSARQRAGLLGYGYTF
TRBJ1-2 . TRBV5-1 . TGCGCCAGCAGCTTTAATACCGGGTCTTATGGCTACACCTTC CASSFNTGSYGYTF
TRBJ1-2 . TRBV7-8 many TGTGCCAGCAGCGCGCTTGGAGAGGTTGGCTACACCTTC CASSALGEVGYTF
TRBJ1-1 . TRBV3-1 few TGTGCCAGCAGCCAAGTACAGGGAAAAACTGAAGCTTTCTTT CASSQVQGKTEAFF
TRBJ2-7 . TRBV11-3 many TGTGCCAGCAGCTTAGATATGGGGTATCCCGGGTCCTACGAGCAGTACTTC CASSLDMGYPGSYEQYF
TRBJ2-2 . TRBV27 few TGTGCCAGCAGTCCCGTCCGGCGACCCGCCGGGGAGCTGTTTTTT CASSPVRRPAGELFF
TRBJ1-2 . TRBV29-1 many TGCAGCGTTGAAAAAACCCCGGGTGGCTACACCTTC CSVEKTPGGYTF
TRBJ1-1 . TRBV28 few TGTGCCAGCAGTTTATGGCAGACTGAAGCTTTCTTT CASSLWQTEAFF
TRBJ1-2 . TRBV3-1 . TGTGCCAGCAGCCAAGGTGGTGAGGTGGGGGACTATGGCTACACCTTC CASSQGGEVGDYGYTF
TRBJ1-5 . TRBV6-2/TRBV6-3 few TGTGCCAGCAGTGACCTAGCCCGGGGCGGGAATCAGCCCCAGCATTTT CASSDLARGGNQPQHF
TRBJ2-5 TRBD2 TRBV20-1 many TGCAGTGCTAGAGTTCTCCAGCGGGGGGTCGGAGAGACCCAGTACTTC CSARVLQRGVGETQYF
TRBJ2-5 . TRBV5-4 . TGTGCCAGCACTCCCCGGGATCAGGAGACCCAGTACTTC CASTPRDQETQYF
TRBJ2-2 . TRBV11-1 few TGTGCCAGCAGCAAAAAGCAGCCTTTTTCCAGCACCGGGGAGCTGTTTTTT CASSKKQPFSSTGELFF
TRBJ2-2 . TRBV6-1 . TGTGCCAGCAGTGGAGGGGACAAGAACACCGGGGAGCTGTTTTTT CASSGGDKNTGELFF
TRBJ2-2 TRBD1 TRBV28 many TGTGCCAGCAGCGGGACAGGGCGCAACACCGGGGAGCTGTTTTTT CASSGTGRNTGELFF
TRBJ1-1 . TRBV28 many TGTGCCAGCAGACCCTACCGGGGAGGGGTCTCTGAAGCTTTCTTT CASRPYRGGVSEAFF
TRBJ2-5 TRBD2 TRBV4-1 . TGCGCCAGCAGCCCCCGCGGGGGAAGGAGGGAGCCAGAGACCCAGTACTTC CASSPRGGRREPETQYF
TRBJ1-1 . TRBV15 . TGTGCCACCAGCCGGGCAGCACCCGGACAAGCTTTCTTT CATSRAAPGQAFF